The 32 T cell receptor beta chains in this list originate from one sample, sequenced in a study of post-analysis software for immune sequencing data. Study findings and constraints: Five or six TRBV segments, TRBV5-6, TRBV5-1 and TRBV20-1 among them, were found more frequent in patients than controls.

These receptors' antigens are unknown. The TCR beta cDNA libraries contained unique molecular identifiers. One entry per CDR3 protein, called by TCRdb with MiXCR from the PCR reads. The sample lists 750,000 to 950,000 distinct CDR3 sequences; about 53% were seen once. The sample comprised blood. The receptor set was obtained from a girl under 18 with multiple sclerosis.

The chain joins TRBV30 to TRBJ2-5, with D possibly being TRBD1 (6 bases). The better agreement between TRBJ2-7 and the DNA end casts doubt on the J call. Germline-derived CDR1 and CDR2 are GTSNPN and SVGIG (reference sequence). The CDR3 consists of 12 residues. CDR3 sequence reads: CAWSVQGYEQYF. The CDR3 DNA reads as TGTGCCTGGAGCGTACAGGGATACGAGCAGTACTTC.

CDR3 amino acids: CSAVGRSYEQYF. Here the CDR3 DNA reads TGCAGTGCCGTCGGCCGATCCTACGAGCAGTACTTC. The chain is built from TRBV20-1 and TRBJ2-7; D not resolved. The CDR3 runs 12 residues. Trimming removed 6 bases at V and 1 base at J, with 10 bases between. Germline CDR1 DFQATT, CDR2 SNEGSKA (reference sequence).

Only a few counts were recorded for this clonotype. The chain couples TRBV5-1 to TRBJ2-7, with D possibly matching TRBD2 (6 bases). CDR3 length: 15 residues. The germline V and J ends were trimmed by 0 bases and 0 bases, with 10 bases remaining between them. CDR1 and CDR2 (germline): SGHRS, YFSETQ. CDR3 loop: CASSLGGMSSYEQYF. Written as DNA, the CDR3 is TGCGCCAGCAGCTTGGGCGGGATGAGCTCCTACGAGCAGTACTTC.

The CDR3 loop reads CASSPQGREVNTEAFF. CDR3 DNA sequence: TGTGCCAGCAGTCCACAGGGGCGAGAGGTGAACACTGAAGCTTTCTTT. The chain couples TRBV6-5 to TRBJ1-1; 7 bases map to TRBD1. This CDR3 comprises 16 residues. Germline CDR1 and CDR2: MNHEY and SVGAGI. The ends lost 5 bases at V and 0 bases at J; junction bases unmatched: 9.

A few counts support this clonotype. The chain couples TRBV4-1 to TRBJ2-4, with TRBD2 matching over 13 bases. Germline lookup yields CDR1 MGHRA and CDR2 YSYEKL. This CDR3 is built from 19 residues. Trimming took 3 bases from V and 0 from J; bases not matched to a gene: 8. The CDR3, as DNA: TGCGCCAGCAGCCAGGTCCCGGGACTAGCGGGACCAGCCAAAAACATTCAGTACTTC. Protein product: CASSQVPGLAGPAKNIQYF.

This clonotype was seen only a few times. The chain has TRBV12-3 or TRBV12-4 and TRBJ2-7, with D unresolved. The CDR3 length is 13 residues. The V end lost 6 bases, the J end lost 6 bases, and 15 bases lay between the germline ends. The CDR3 here is CASSPLGWIEQYF. CDR3 coding DNA: TGTGCCAGCAGCCCCCTCGGGTGGATCGAGCAGTACTTC.

J is TRBJ2-1 and V is TRBV12-3 or TRBV12-4; the match to TRBD2 covers 11 bases. With V trimmed by 1 base and J by 8 bases, 10 bases remained unmatched. The CDR3 runs 17 residues. CDR3 sequence reads: CASSLETTSGRRDEQFF. In nucleotides, the CDR3 is TGTGCCAGCAGTTTAGAGACAACTAGCGGGAGACGCGATGAGCAGTTCTTC.

This sequence joins TRBV7-2 and TRBJ2-5; D might be TRBD2 (6 bases). The CDR3 consists of 15 residues. From germline, CDR1 is SGHTA and CDR2 FQGNSA. Trimming removed 0 bases from V and 3 bases from J, with 11 bases in between. The CDR3 bases are TGTGCCAGCAGCTTAGCCCTACTAGCAGAAGAGACCCAGTACTTC. This translates into CASSLALLAEETQYF.

The V call is TRBV5-1, the J call TRBJ2-6; no clear D. Germline CDR1 is SGHRS and CDR2 is YFSETQ. The CDR3 runs 18 residues. V lost 0 bases to trimming and J lost 0 bases, with 13 bases between them. The CDR3 DNA is TGCGCCAGCAGCTTGGTCCCTTTCCCCCTCTCTGGGGCCAACGTCCTGACTTTC. It codes for CASSLVPFPLSGANVLTF. Based on the CDR3 plus reference TRBV5-1 and TRBJ2-6, the full variable domain is KAGVTQTPRYLIKTRGQQVTLSCSPISGHRSVSWYQQTPGQGLQFLFEYFSETQRNKGNFPGRFSGRQFSNSRSEMNVSTLELGDSALYLCASSLVPFPLSGANVLTFGAGSRLTVL.

This clonotype was detected only a few times. Here the CDR3 reads CSATRQGFAYGYTF. CDR3 nucleotide sequence: TGCAGTGCTACAAGACAGGGATTTGCTTATGGCTACACCTTC. The chain recombines TRBV20-1 with TRBJ1-2; 7 positions match TRBD1. V was pared by 4 bases and J by 5 bases, with 10 bases of the junction left unmatched. This CDR3 comprises 14 residues. Germline V gene lookup returns CDR1 DFQATT and CDR2 SNEGSKA (reference sequence).

The chain is built from TRBV5-1 and TRBJ1-1; perhaps TRBD1 as D (5 bases). Deletions cut 0 bases from V and 0 bases from J, with 18 bases between. The germline V gene has CDR1 SGHRS and CDR2 YFSETQ. This CDR3 has 18 amino acids. DNA of the CDR3: TGCGCCAGCAGCTTGGTGATCTCCGGGACGGAGTTGAACACTGAAGCTTTCTTT. Translation gives CASSLVISGTELNTEAFF.

This clonotype has more than one count but fewer than ten. The chain employs TRBV15 and TRBJ2-5, with 8 nucleotides matching TRBD2. Germline assignment: CDR1 LNHNV and CDR2 YYDKDF (reference sequence). With 1 base clipped from V and 0 bases from J, the junction kept 1 base outside the gene matches. CDR3 length: 15 amino acids. CDR3 bases: TGTGCCACCAGCAGAGGTAGCGGGAACCAAGAGACCCAGTACTTC. This gives the protein CATSRGSGNQETQYF.

This clonotype was counted between two and nine times. The rearrangement uses TRBV10-3 and TRBJ2-7; 11 bases map to TRBD1. Unmatched junction bases numbered 5, after V lost 2 bases and J lost 5 bases. Germline V lookup: CDR1 ENHRY, CDR2 SYGVKD. The CDR3 consists of 15 residues. The CDR3 loop is CAISEGTGGTHEQYF. The DNA of the CDR3 is TGTGCCATCAGTGAGGGGACAGGGGGTACACACGAGCAGTACTTC.

The gene calls are TRBV15 and TRBJ2-3; D perhaps matches TRBD2 (5 bases). In germline, CDR1 is LNHNV, CDR2 YYDKDF (reference sequence). The CDR3 spans 15 residues. The V gene lost 0 bases and the J gene lost 6 bases, with 13 bases spanning the gap. The CDR3 nucleotides are TGTGCCACCAGCAGAGATAGAGGGTTTAGGGATACGCAGTATTTT. Translating gives CATSRDRGFRDTQYF. The full variable domain, its missing parts supplied by reference TRBV15 and TRBJ2-3, is DAMVIQNPRYQVTQFGKPVTLSCSQTLNHNVMYWYQQKSSQAPKLLFHYYDKDFNNEADTPDNFQSRRPNTSFCFLDIRSPGLGDTAMYLCATSRDRGFRDTQYFGPGTRLTVL.

In this sample, this clonotype turned up once. V usage is TRBV5-1 and J usage is TRBJ2-1; no reliable D call. The germline V and J ends were trimmed by 4 bases and 9 bases, with 8 bases remaining between them. CDR3 length: 11 residues. Germline CDR1 reads SGHRS; CDR2 reads YFSETQ. CDR3 sequence reads: CASSERAEQFF. CDR3 nucleotides: TGCGCCAGCAGCGAGAGAGCTGAGCAGTTCTTC.

The chain is built from TRBV25-1 and TRBJ2-3, with 8 bases matching TRBD2. The CDR3 spans 15 residues. Germline V CDR1 and CDR2: MGHDK, SYGVNS. Trimming cost V 6 bases and J 2 bases; bases outside gene matches: 7. CDR3 nucleotide sequence: TGTGCCAGCAGATCCAGCGGGAGTATCACAGATACGCAGTATTTT. Amino acids: CASRSSGSITDTQYF.

The V call is TRBV3-1, the J call TRBJ2-3; a possible D gene is TRBD2 (5 bases). Germline V gene sequence: CDR1 LGHDT, CDR2 YNNKEL (reference sequence). V gave up 4 bases and J gave up 4 bases, with 12 bases separating them. The CDR3 is 14 residues long. The CDR3, as DNA: TGTGCCAGCAGCCTTATTAGCGCTGCAGATACGCAGTATTTT. Its translation: CASSLISAADTQYF.

The V gene is TRBV5-5, the J gene TRBJ2-3; no reliable D call. The CDR3 has 12 residues. Trimming removed 1 base from V and 4 bases from J, with 4 bases in between. Per germline, CDR1 SGHKS and CDR2 YYEKEE (reference sequence). The DNA of the CDR3 is TGTGCCAGCAGCTTGCCCCCAGATACGCAGTATTTT. It specifies CASSLPPDTQYF.

The CDR3 coding sequence is TGTGCCAGCAGCTGGAACGGCTTAGGTGGCTACACCTTC. This encodes CASSWNGLGGYTF. V and J are TRBV7-9 and TRBJ1-2, with D uncertain. The CDR3 extends over 13 amino acids. CDR1 and CDR2 (germline): SEHNR, FQNEAQ (reference sequence). The V gene lost 4 bases and the J gene lost 7 bases, with 13 bases spanning the gap.

This rearrangement joins TRBV20-1 to TRBJ2-1; TRBD2 matches at 7 bases. The CDR3 has 14 residues. The junction had 5 bases not matched to a gene; V was cut back by 1 base and J by 5 bases. Germline values: CDR1 DFQATT, CDR2 SNEGSKA (reference sequence). The CDR3 region is CSARVGGSDNEQFF. In nucleotides, the CDR3 is TGCAGTGCTAGAGTGGGGGGGAGCGACAATGAGCAGTTCTTC.

The chain has TRBV20-1 and TRBJ2-1; either TRBD1 or TRBD2 may fit D (5 bases each). V was shortened by 6 bases and J by 6 bases, with 12 bases between the two germline ends. In germline, CDR1 is DFQATT, CDR2 SNEGSKA (reference sequence). The CDR3 is 12 amino acids. The CDR3 DNA reads TGCAGTGCCCTGAGGGGCGCCAATGAGCAGTTCTTC. The encoded protein is CSALRGANEQFF.

This clonotype was found once. The chain joins TRBV4-1 to TRBJ2-4; D is undetermined. Germline loops: CDR1 MGHRA, CDR2 YSYEKL. CDR3 length: 13 residues. V was clipped by 7 bases and J by 0 bases, with 7 bases between them. The CDR3 sequence: CASKELAKNIQYF. The CDR3 DNA follows: TGCGCCAGCAAAGAACTAGCCAAAAACATTCAGTACTTC.

The rearrangement joins TRBV7-9 to TRBJ2-5; D is unresolved. Germline V CDR1 and CDR2: SEHNR, FQNEAQ (reference sequence). The V gene lost 5 bases and the J gene lost 6 bases, with 10 bases spanning the gap. The CDR3 is 12 residues long. CDR3 nucleotides: TGTGCCAGCAGCCGGTCATCGAAGACCCAGTACTTC. It is translated as CASSRSSKTQYF.

The CDR3 is CASREETDTQYF. The DNA for the CDR3 is TGTGCCAGCAGGGAAGAGACAGATACGCAGTATTTT. This rearrangement joins TRBV6-5 to TRBJ2-3; D unclear. Germline CDR1 is MNHEY and CDR2 is SVGAGI. V was clipped by 6 bases and J by 3 bases, with 7 bases between them. The CDR3 is made up of 12 amino acids.

This clonotype was seen only a few times. This rearrangement joins TRBV20-1 to TRBJ2-1, with 7 bases aligning to TRBD2. From germline, CDR1 is DFQATT and CDR2 SNEGSKA (reference sequence). J lost 3 bases, V lost 5 bases, and 10 bases had no gene match. This CDR3 has 15 amino acids. CDR3 sequence: CSAGPRGEVYNEQFF. The CDR3 nucleotides read TGCAGTGCTGGCCCACGGGGGGAGGTCTACAATGAGCAGTTCTTC.

CDR3 in amino acids: CSVQRGLNQPQHF. The CDR3, as DNA: TGCAGCGTTCAGAGGGGACTGAATCAGCCCCAGCATTTT. The V call is TRBV29-1, the J call TRBJ1-5; D is possibly TRBD1 (5 bases). Germline V gene sequence: CDR1 SQVTM, CDR2 ANQGSEA. V lost 5 bases, J lost 4 bases, and 12 bases lay in between. CDR3 length equals 13 residues.

The chain carries TRBV24-1 and TRBJ2-1; TRBD1 or TRBD2 may be the D gene (6 bases each). The CDR3 runs to 13 residues. Trimming removed 6 bases from V and 8 bases from J, with 13 bases in between. CDR1 is KGHDR, CDR2 SFDVKD, per germline. The CDR3 here is CATSPGGRHEQFF. The CDR3 DNA reads TGTGCCACCAGTCCCGGGGGCAGGCATGAGCAGTTCTTC.

The chain has TRBV11-1 and TRBJ2-1, with D tentatively TRBD1 or TRBD2 (5 bases each). The germline CDR1 and CDR2 sequences are SGHAT and FQDESV (reference sequence). Trimming removed 5 bases at V and 6 bases at J, with 11 bases between. The length of the CDR3 is 13 residues. Written as DNA, the CDR3 is TGTGCCAGCAGCCCAGGGACCTTCAATGAGCAGTTCTTC. Translating it yields CASSPGTFNEQFF.

The chain couples TRBV29-1 to TRBJ2-5, with 9 bases fitting TRBD2. Unmatched junction bases numbered 13, after V lost 7 bases and J lost 4 bases. Germline V gene lookup returns CDR1 SQVTM and CDR2 ANQGSEA. The CDR3 spans 15 residues. CDR3 DNA: TGCAGCGCCCCTCCCGGCGGGGGGGATCGAGAGACCCAGTACTTC. Translated, it gives CSAPPGGGDRETQYF.

This clonotype has just a few counts. The J gene is TRBJ2-7, the V gene TRBV20-1, with TRBD2 matching over 14 bases. The CDR3 is 19 residues long. Germline V gene data show CDR1 as DFQATT and CDR2 as SNEGSKA (reference sequence). With V trimmed by 0 bases and J by 5 bases, 15 bases remained unmatched. The CDR3 loop is CSARDHLLGTSGSRHEQYF. The CDR3 coding sequence is TGCAGTGCTAGAGATCACCTCCTAGGGACTAGCGGGAGTCGCCACGAGCAGTACTTC.

The J gene is TRBJ1-5, the V gene TRBV25-1; D possibly corresponds to TRBD1 (5 bases). Trimming stripped 4 bases from V and 3 bases from J, with 10 bases between. Germline CDR1 reads MGHDK; CDR2 reads SYGVNS. This CDR3 has 14 residues. The CDR3 coding sequence is TGTGCCAGCAGTGCACGGGGGGTCAATCAGCCCCAGCATTTT. This codes for CASSARGVNQPQHF.

CDR3 nucleotides: TGTGCCAGCAGCATACAATACGAGCAGTACTTC. This gives the protein CASSIQYEQYF. This chain uses TRBV3-1 with TRBJ2-7; D is unresolved. The ends were cut back, 5 bases at V and 4 bases at J, with 6 bases in the middle. The CDR3 consists of 11 residues. The germline V gene encodes CDR1 LGHDT and CDR2 YNNKEL (reference sequence).